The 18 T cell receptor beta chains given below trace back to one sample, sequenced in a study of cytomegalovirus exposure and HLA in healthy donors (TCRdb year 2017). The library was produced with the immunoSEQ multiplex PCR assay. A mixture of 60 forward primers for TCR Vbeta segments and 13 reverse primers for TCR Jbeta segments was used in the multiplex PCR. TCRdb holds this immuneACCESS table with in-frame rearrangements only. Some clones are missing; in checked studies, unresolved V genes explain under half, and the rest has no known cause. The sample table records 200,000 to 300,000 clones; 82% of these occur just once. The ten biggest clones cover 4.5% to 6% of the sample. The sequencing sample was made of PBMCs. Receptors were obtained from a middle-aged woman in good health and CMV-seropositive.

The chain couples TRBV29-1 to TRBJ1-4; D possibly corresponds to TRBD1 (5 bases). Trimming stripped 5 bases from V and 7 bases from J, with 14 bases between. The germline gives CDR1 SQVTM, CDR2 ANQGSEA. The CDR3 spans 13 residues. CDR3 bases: TGCAGCGTTCATGGCGGGGCTGGTGAAAAACTGTTTTTT. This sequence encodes CSVHGGAGEKLFF.

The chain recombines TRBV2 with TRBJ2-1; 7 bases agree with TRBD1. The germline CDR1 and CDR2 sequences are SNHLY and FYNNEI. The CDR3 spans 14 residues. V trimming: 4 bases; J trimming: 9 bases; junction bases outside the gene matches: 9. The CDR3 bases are TGTGCCAGCAGTGGGCAGGGGGTTTGGGGTGAGCAGTTCTTC. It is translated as CASSGQGVWGEQFF.

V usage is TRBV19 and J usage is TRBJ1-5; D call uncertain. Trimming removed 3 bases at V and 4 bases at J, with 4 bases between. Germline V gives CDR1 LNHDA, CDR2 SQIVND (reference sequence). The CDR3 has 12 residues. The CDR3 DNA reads TGTGCCAGTAGTATGCTAAATCAGCCCCAGCATTTT. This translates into CASSMLNQPQHF.

The CDR3 DNA sequence: TGTGCCAGCAGCCAAGGGCTAGCGGGAGCGAACACCGGGGAGCTGTTTTTT. Translation gives CASSQGLAGANTGELFF. The chain is built from TRBV4-2 and TRBJ2-2; 10 bases fit TRBD2. CDR1 and CDR2 from the germline V gene are LGHNA and YNFKEQ. The CDR3 covers 17 residues. Trimming at V came to 1 base and at J to 0 bases, leaving 2 bases not matched to a gene.

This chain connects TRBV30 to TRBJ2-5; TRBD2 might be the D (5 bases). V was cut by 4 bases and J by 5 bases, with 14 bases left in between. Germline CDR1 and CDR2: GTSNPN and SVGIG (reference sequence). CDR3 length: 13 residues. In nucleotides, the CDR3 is TGTGCCTGGACCCAACTAGTTCAGGAGACCCAGTACTTC. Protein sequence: CAWTQLVQETQYF.

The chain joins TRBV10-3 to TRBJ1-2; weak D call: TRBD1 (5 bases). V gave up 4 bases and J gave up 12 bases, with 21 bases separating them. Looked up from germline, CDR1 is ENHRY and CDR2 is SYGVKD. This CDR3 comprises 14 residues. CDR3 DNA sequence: TGTGCCATCAGTGGTACAGGAAGGCTTCAGACAGACACCTTC. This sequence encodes CAISGTGRLQTDTF.

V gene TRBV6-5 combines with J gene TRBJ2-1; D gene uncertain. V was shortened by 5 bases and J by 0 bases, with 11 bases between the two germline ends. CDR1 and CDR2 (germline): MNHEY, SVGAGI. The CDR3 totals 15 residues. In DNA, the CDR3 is TGTGCCAGCAGTCCATCGGGTACCTCCTACAATGAGCAGTTCTTC. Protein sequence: CASSPSGTSYNEQFF.

DNA for the CDR3: TGCGCCAGCAGCTTGGGCAGGGAGAACACTGAAGCTTTCTTT. Its protein product is CASSLGRENTEAFF. The rearrangement uses TRBV5-1 and TRBJ1-1; D is perhaps TRBD1 (5 bases). CDR1 is SGHRS, CDR2 YFSETQ, per germline. V lost 0 bases, J lost 1 base, and 7 bases lay in between. CDR3 length: 14 residues.

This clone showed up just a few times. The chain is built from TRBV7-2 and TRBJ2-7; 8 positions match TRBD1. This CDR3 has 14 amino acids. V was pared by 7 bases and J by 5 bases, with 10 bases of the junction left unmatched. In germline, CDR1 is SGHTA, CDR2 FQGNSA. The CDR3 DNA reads TGTGCCAGCATCGAGGACAGGGCATCGCACGAGCAGTACTTC. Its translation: CASIEDRASHEQYF.

DNA for the CDR3: TGTGCCATCAGCCCCACACGACAGGATAACTATGGCTACACCTTC. Encoded protein: CAISPTRQDNYGYTF. The rearrangement uses TRBV10-3 and TRBJ1-2; tentatively, D is TRBD1 (6 bases). CDR1 is ENHRY and CDR2 is SYGVKD in the germline V gene. This CDR3 comprises 15 residues. Trimming removed 6 bases at V and 1 base at J, with 15 bases between.

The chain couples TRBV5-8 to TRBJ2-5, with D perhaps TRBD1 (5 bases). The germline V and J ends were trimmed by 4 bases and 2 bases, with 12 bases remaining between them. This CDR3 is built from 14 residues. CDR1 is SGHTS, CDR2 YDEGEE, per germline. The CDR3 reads CASSRGHLQETQYF. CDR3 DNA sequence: TGTGCCAGCAGCCGAGGACACCTTCAAGAGACCCAGTACTTC. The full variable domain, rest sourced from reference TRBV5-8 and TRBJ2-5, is EAGVTQSPTHLIKTRGQQATLRCSPISGHTSVYWYQQALGLGLQFLLWYDEGEERNRGNFPPRFSGRQFPNYSSELNVNALELEDSALYLCASSRGHLQETQYFGPGTRLLVL.

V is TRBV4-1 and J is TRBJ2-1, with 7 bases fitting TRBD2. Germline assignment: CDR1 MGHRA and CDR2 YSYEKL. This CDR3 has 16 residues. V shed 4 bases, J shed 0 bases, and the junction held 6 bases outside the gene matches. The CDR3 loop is CASSPIAGISYNEQFF. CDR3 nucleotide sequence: TGCGCCAGCAGCCCGATAGCGGGTATCTCCTACAATGAGCAGTTCTTC.

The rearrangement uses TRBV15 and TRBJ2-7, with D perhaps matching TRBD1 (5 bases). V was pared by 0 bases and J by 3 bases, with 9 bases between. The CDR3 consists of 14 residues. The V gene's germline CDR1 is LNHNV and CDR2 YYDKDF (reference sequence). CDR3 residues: CATSREGQGYEQYF. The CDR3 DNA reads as TGTGCCACCAGCAGAGAGGGGCAAGGCTACGAGCAGTACTTC. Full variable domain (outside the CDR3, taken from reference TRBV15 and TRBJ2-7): DAMVIQNPRYQVTQFGKPVTLSCSQTLNHNVMYWYQQKSSQAPKLLFHYYDKDFNNEADTPDNFQSRRPNTSFCFLDIRSPGLGDTAMYLCATSREGQGYEQYFGPGTRLTVT.

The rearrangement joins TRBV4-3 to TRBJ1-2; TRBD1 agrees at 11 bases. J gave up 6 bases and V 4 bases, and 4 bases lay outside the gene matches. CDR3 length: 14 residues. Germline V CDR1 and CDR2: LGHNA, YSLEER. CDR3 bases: TGCGCCAGCAGCCCGGGACAGGGGGTCGATGGCTACACCTTC. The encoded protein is CASSPGQGVDGYTF.

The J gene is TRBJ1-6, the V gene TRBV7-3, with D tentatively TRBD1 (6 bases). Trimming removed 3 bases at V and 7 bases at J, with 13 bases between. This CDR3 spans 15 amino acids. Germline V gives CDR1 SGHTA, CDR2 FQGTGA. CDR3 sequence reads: CASSLSGADNSPLHF. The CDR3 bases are TGTGCCAGCAGCTTGTCAGGGGCTGACAATTCACCCCTCCACTTT. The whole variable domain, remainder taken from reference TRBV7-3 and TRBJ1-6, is GAGVSQTPSNKVTEKGKYVELRCDPISGHTALYWYRQSLGQGPEFLIYFQGTGAADDSGLPNDRFFAVRPEGSVSTLKIQRTERGDSAVYLCASSLSGADNSPLHFGNGTRLTVT.

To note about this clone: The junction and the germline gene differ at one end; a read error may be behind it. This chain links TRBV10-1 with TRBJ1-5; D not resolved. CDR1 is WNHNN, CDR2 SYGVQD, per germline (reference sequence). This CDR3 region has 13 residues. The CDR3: CASRGIVAGEFPF. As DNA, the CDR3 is TGCGCCAGCAGAGGAATTGTGGCCGGGGAATTTCCTTTT.

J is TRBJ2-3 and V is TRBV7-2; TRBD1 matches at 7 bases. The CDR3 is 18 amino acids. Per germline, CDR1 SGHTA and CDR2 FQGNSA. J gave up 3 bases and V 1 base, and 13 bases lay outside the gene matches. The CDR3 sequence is CASSLVFRSQTGTDTQYF. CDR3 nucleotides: TGTGCCAGCAGCTTAGTTTTTCGTTCTCAGACAGGGACAGATACGCAGTATTTT.

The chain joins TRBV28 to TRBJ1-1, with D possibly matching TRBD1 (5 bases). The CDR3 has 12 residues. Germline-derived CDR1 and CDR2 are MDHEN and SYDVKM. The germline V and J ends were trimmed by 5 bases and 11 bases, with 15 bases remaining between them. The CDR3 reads CASSLPPEGAFF. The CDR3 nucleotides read TGTGCCAGCAGTCTACCTCCGGAGGGGGCTTTCTTT. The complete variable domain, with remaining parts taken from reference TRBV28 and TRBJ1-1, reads DVKVTQSSRYLVKRTGEKVFLECVQDMDHENMFWYRQDPGLGLRLIYFSYDVKMKEKGDIPEGYSVSREKKERFSLILESASTNQTSMYLCASSLPPEGAFFGQGTRLTVV.